This T cell receptor beta chain was identified during a study of technical replicates of blood from a few donors. The V end was cut by 5 bases, the J end by 3 bases, with 17 bases between. The germline V gene encodes CDR1 MNHEY and CDR2 SMNVEV (reference sequence). The CDR3 is made up of 15 amino acids. The data were produced by immunoSEQ multiplex PCR, yet TCRdb's version contains in-frame clones alone and is incomplete. This sample yields about 74,000 clones, of which about 91% are seen a single time; under 0.5% belongs to the top ten. This rearrangement joins TRBV27 to TRBJ2-7; D gene uncertain. This sequence originates from a human donor in good health. Specimen: T cells isolated from PBMCs. Here the CDR3 reads CASSPLSIPLYEQYF. As DNA, the CDR3 is TGTGCCAGCAGTCCCCTATCTATTCCACTCTACGAGCAGTACTTC.